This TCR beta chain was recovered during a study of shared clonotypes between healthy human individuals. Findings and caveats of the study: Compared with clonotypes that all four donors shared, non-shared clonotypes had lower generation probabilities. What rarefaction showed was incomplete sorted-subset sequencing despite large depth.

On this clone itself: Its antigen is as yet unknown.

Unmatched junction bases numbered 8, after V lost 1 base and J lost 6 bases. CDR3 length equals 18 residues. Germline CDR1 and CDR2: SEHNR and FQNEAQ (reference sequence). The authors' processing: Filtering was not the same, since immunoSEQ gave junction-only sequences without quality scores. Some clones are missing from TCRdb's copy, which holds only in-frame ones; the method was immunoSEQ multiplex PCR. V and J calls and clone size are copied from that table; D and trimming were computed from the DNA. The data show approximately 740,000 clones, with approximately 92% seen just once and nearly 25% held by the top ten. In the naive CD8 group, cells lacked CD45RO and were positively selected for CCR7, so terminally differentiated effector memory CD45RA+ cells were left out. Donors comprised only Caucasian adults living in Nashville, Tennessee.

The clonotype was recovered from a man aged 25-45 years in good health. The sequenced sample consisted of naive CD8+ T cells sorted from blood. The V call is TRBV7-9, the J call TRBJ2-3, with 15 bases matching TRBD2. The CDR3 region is CASSLDRTSGRAFDTQYF. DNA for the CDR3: TGTGCCAGCAGCTTAGACAGGACTAGCGGGAGGGCATTCGATACGCAGTATTTT. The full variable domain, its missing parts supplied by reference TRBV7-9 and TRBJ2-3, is DTGVSQNPRHKITKRGQNVTFRCDPISEHNRLYWYRQTLGQGPEFLTYFQNEAQLEKSRLLSDRFSAERPKGSFSTLEIQRTEQGDSAMYLCASSLDRTSGRAFDTQYFGPGTRLTVL.